Below are 6 T cell receptor beta chains sequenced from a single sample in a study of cytomegalovirus exposure and HLA in healthy donors. PCR used 60 Vbeta primers and 13 Jbeta primers. Assay used: immunoSEQ multiplex PCR; TCRdb lists only in-frame clones, some missing. The sample consists of around 190,000 clones, just under 80% of them appearing once. Source material: PBMCs. These receptors were obtained from a female donor in good health and CMV-seronegative.

The chain combines TRBV6-1 with TRBJ1-4, with D unresolved. The CDR3 covers 13 residues. Per germline, CDR1 MNHNS and CDR2 SASEGT. Trimming shortened V by 4 bases and J by 8 bases, and 11 bases separated the two germline ends. CDR3 sequence: CASSALRGEKLFF. As DNA, the CDR3 is TGTGCCAGCAGTGCCCTCCGAGGGGAAAAACTGTTTTTT.

This rearrangement joins TRBV12-2 to TRBJ1-5; TRBD1 was called by the table and not checked on the DNA. TRBV12-2 corresponds to a pseudogene. CDR3 length: 16 amino acids. This CDR3 reads CASRLRTGVDDQPQHF. In DNA, the CDR3 is TGTGCAAGTCGCTTAAGGACAGGGGTTGATGATCAGCCCCAGCATTTT.

The chain is built from TRBV27 and TRBJ1-4; D may be TRBD1 (6 bases). This CDR3 is built from 14 residues. The germline gives CDR1 MNHEY, CDR2 SMNVEV (reference sequence). V was cut by 6 bases and J by 7 bases, with 15 bases left in between. The CDR3 DNA reads TGTGCCAGCAGACCAGGGGTCGAGGTTGAAAAACTGTTTTTT. It encodes CASRPGVEVEKLFF.

Details on this clone: This sample includes further DNA sequences coding for the same CDR3. The chain carries TRBV5-1 and TRBJ1-1; 7 bases align to TRBD1. Germline V lookup: CDR1 SGHRS, CDR2 YFSETQ. The V segment lost 0 bases and the J segment 4 bases; nucleotides outside the gene matches: 3. The CDR3 consists of 14 residues. The CDR3 loop is CASSLAQGGTEAFF. The DNA for the CDR3 is TGCGCCAGCAGCTTGGCCCAGGGGGGCACTGAAGCTTTCTTT.

The chain joins TRBV5-1 to TRBJ1-2, with TRBD1 identical over 7 bases. The ends lost 0 bases at V and 4 bases at J; junction bases unmatched: 6. Germline V gene data show CDR1 as SGHRS and CDR2 as YFSETQ. The CDR3 has 15 amino acids. This CDR3 reads CASSLEGQRSYGYTF. CDR3 coding DNA: TGCGCCAGCAGCTTGGAGGGACAGAGATCCTATGGCTACACCTTC.

The chain carries TRBV7-9 and TRBJ1-1, with TRBD1 as a possible D gene (5 bases). The V gene lost 2 bases and the J gene lost 5 bases, with 9 bases spanning the gap. This CDR3 contains 13 residues. The V gene's germline CDR1 is SEHNR and CDR2 FQNEAQ (reference sequence). The CDR3: CASSLTGDTEAFF. The CDR3 coding sequence is TGTGCCAGCAGCTTAACGGGGGATACTGAAGCTTTCTTT.